These 22 T cell receptor beta chains were all obtained from the same sample, sequenced in a study of response to subunit inactivated influenza vaccine. TCRdb independently ran MiXCR on the RT-PCR reads; one entry per CDR3 protein. Of around 540,000 distinct CDR3 sequences in the sample, roughly 12% are singletons; the top ten hold 10%. The specimen comprised PBMCs from blood, sampled on the day of vaccination. All receptors derive from a man in his fifties who received an inactivated influenza vaccine.

There are many counts of this clonotype. The chain links TRBV7-3 to TRBJ1-1; D unresolved. The V gene lost 5 bases and the J gene lost 3 bases, with 13 bases spanning the gap. Germline V gene sequence: CDR1 SGHTA, CDR2 FQGTGA. The CDR3 is 14 amino acids. Here the CDR3 reads CASSLTPGDTEAFF. CDR3 nucleotide sequence: TGTGCCAGCAGCCTGACTCCTGGGGACACTGAAGCTTTCTTT.

This clonotype was recorded a few times. This sequence joins TRBV11-2 and TRBJ2-2; 7 bases match TRBD1. V was clipped by 1 base and J by 7 bases; unmatched bases: 3. The CDR3 length is 14 residues. The germline V gene encodes CDR1 SGHAT and CDR2 FQNNGV. The DNA for the CDR3 is TGTGCCAGCAGCTTAGGACAGGGAAACGGGGAGCTGTTTTTT. This gives the protein CASSLGQGNGELFF.

The table lists this clonotype with a few counts. The chain links TRBV7-9 to TRBJ2-5; 9 nucleotides agree with TRBD2. Germline CDR1 and CDR2: SEHNR and FQNEAQ (reference sequence). The CDR3 length is 15 residues. The junction had 6 bases not matched to a gene; V was cut back by 6 bases and J by 1 base. CDR3 bases: TGTGCCAGCAGGTCAGGCGGGAGGGCCCAAGAGACCCAGTACTTC. Protein sequence: CASRSGGRAQETQYF.

The chain is built from TRBV20-1 and TRBJ1-1; D is perhaps TRBD1 (5 bases). The CDR3 totals 15 residues. Trimming took off 4 bases at V and 0 bases at J, with 15 bases between the two ends. Looked up from germline, CDR1 is DFQATT and CDR2 is SNEGSKA (reference sequence). The CDR3: CSATPSTEMNTEAFF. The CDR3 nucleotides are TGCAGTGCTACCCCTTCGACAGAGATGAACACTGAAGCTTTCTTT.

This clonotype was seen many times. The chain joins TRBV6-1 to TRBJ2-2, with 7 positions matching TRBD1. The germline V gene has CDR1 MNHNS and CDR2 SASEGT. The length of the CDR3 is 16 residues. V lost 6 bases, J lost 0 bases, and 7 bases stayed unmatched. Here the CDR3 reads CASRDLGTANTGELFF. Written as DNA, the CDR3 is TGTGCCAGCAGGGACCTTGGGACAGCGAACACCGGGGAGCTGTTTTTT.

This clonotype was seen more than once but under ten times. This sequence joins TRBV7-6 and TRBJ2-5; maybe TRBD2 (5 bases). CDR3 size: 14 residues. Deletions cut 1 base from V and 5 bases from J, with 11 bases between. In germline, CDR1 is SGHVS, CDR2 FNYEAQ. The CDR3: CASSLGASSETQYF. CDR3 DNA: TGTGCCAGCAGCTTAGGGGCTAGCAGCGAGACCCAGTACTTC.

This clonotype was recorded a few times. The chain employs TRBV20-1 and TRBJ2-1; 11 nucleotides agree with TRBD2. This CDR3 spans 16 amino acids. With 5 bases clipped from V and 3 bases from J, the junction kept 9 bases outside the gene matches. The V gene's germline CDR1 is DFQATT and CDR2 SNEGSKA (reference sequence). The CDR3 nucleotides read TGCAGTGCTGGGAGCCTGACTAGCGGGAACTACAATGAGCAGTTCTTC. Translated: CSAGSLTSGNYNEQFF.

In this sample, this clonotype turned up many times. The genes are TRBV7-9 and TRBJ2-1; 10 positions agree with TRBD2. V lost 0 bases, J lost 0 bases, and 2 bases stayed unmatched. Per the germline V gene, CDR1 is SEHNR and CDR2 is FQNEAQ (reference sequence). This CDR3 region has 17 residues. DNA for the CDR3: TGTGCCAGCAGCTTAGCGGCTAGCGGGAGCTCCTACAATGAGCAGTTCTTC. This gives the protein CASSLAASGSSYNEQFF.

The chain combines TRBV7-2 with TRBJ2-7; tentative D call: TRBD1 (5 bases). Deletions cut 6 bases from V and 2 bases from J, with 14 bases between. Germline CDR1 is SGHTA and CDR2 is FQGNSA. CDR3 length: 14 amino acids. CDR3: CASSTGNRPYEQYF. In DNA, the CDR3 is TGTGCCAGCAGTACAGGAAATAGGCCCTACGAGCAGTACTTC. The whole variable domain, filled in from reference TRBV7-2 and TRBJ2-7, reads GAGVSQSPSNKVTEKGKDVELRCDPISGHTALYWYRQSLGQGLEFLIYFQGNSAPDKSGLPSDRFSAERTGGSVSTLTIQRTQQEDSAVYLCASSTGNRPYEQYFGPGTRLTVT.

The chain links TRBV4-2 to TRBJ1-4; 7 nucleotides match TRBD1. The CDR3 spans 17 residues. V was pared by 0 bases and J by 4 bases, with 8 bases of the junction left unmatched. Germline lookup yields CDR1 LGHNA and CDR2 YNFKEQ. CDR3 sequence reads: CASSQDRSTGINEKLFF. The DNA of the CDR3 is TGTGCCAGCAGCCAAGATCGGTCGACAGGGATTAATGAAAAACTGTTTTTT.

This clonotype was detected only a few times. CDR3 sequence (DNA): TGTGCCAGCACCCCGGGCTTAATGAACACTGAAGCTTTCTTT. This sequence encodes CASTPGLMNTEAFF. V is TRBV3-1 and J is TRBJ1-1; D ambiguous. This CDR3 has 14 amino acids. CDR1 and CDR2 (germline): LGHDT, YNNKEL (reference sequence). V gave up 7 bases and J gave up 0 bases, with 12 bases separating them.

The V call is TRBV5-1, the J call TRBJ2-3; 12 bases agree with TRBD2. Germline V gene sequence: CDR1 SGHRS, CDR2 YFSETQ. J lost 4 bases, V lost 1 base, and 7 bases had no gene match. This CDR3 spans 17 amino acids. This CDR3 reads CASSLTRLAGVPDTQYF. The CDR3 DNA reads TGCGCCAGCAGCTTGACCCGACTAGCGGGAGTCCCAGATACGCAGTATTTT. Supplemented by reference TRBV5-1 and TRBJ2-3, the full variable domain reads KAGVTQTPRYLIKTRGQQVTLSCSPISGHRSVSWYQQTPGQGLQFLFEYFSETQRNKGNFPGRFSGRQFSNSRSEMNVSTLELGDSALYLCASSLTRLAGVPDTQYFGPGTRLTVL.

There are a few counts of this clonotype. The chain links TRBV20-1 to TRBJ2-5, with TRBD2 matching over 12 bases. The length of the CDR3 is 14 residues. Germline loops: CDR1 DFQATT, CDR2 SNEGSKA (reference sequence). V trimming: 0 bases; J trimming: 9 bases; junction bases outside the gene matches: 5. As DNA, the CDR3 is TGCAGTGCTAGAGATTCCACTAGCGGGAGGCCCCAGTACTTC. Translating gives CSARDSTSGRPQYF.

This clonotype came up many times. The chain employs TRBV28 and TRBJ2-1, with a weak D call TRBD2 (6 bases). This CDR3 region has 15 residues. V lost 2 bases and J 4 bases, leaving 12 bases between the germline ends. Germline CDR1 reads MDHEN; CDR2 reads SYDVKM. In DNA form, the CDR3 reads TGTGCCAGCAGTTTAAATACGGGACTTTACAATGAGCAGTTCTTC. This gives the protein CASSLNTGLYNEQFF.

V and J are TRBV5-1 and TRBJ2-5; perhaps TRBD1 as D (5 bases). This CDR3 region has 14 residues. V was shortened by 0 bases and J by 4 bases, with 10 bases between the two germline ends. Germline assignment: CDR1 SGHRS and CDR2 YFSETQ. This chain's CDR3 is CASSLEGHLETQYF. CDR3 DNA sequence: TGCGCCAGCAGCTTGGAAGGACATCTAGAGACCCAGTACTTC.

The table lists this clonotype with a count of one. J is TRBJ2-1 and V is TRBV5-6; 10 nucleotides agree with TRBD2. This CDR3 comprises 18 residues. The ends lost 4 bases at V and 4 bases at J; junction bases unmatched: 14. CDR1 is SGHDT, CDR2 YYEEEE, per germline. The CDR3 nucleotides are TGTGCCAGCAGCGCAGCGAGAGCCTGGACTAGCGGATACAATGAGCAGTTCTTC. Protein product: CASSAARAWTSGYNEQFF.

This clonotype has only a few counts. The chain joins TRBV3-1 to TRBJ2-6; D could derive from TRBD1 or TRBD2 (6 bases each). Germline V gives CDR1 LGHDT, CDR2 YNNKEL (reference sequence). The CDR3 has 18 amino acids. Deletions cut 3 bases from V and 6 bases from J, with 21 bases between. The CDR3 loop is CASSQPVSGAFLANVLTF. CDR3 nucleotide sequence: TGTGCCAGCAGCCAGCCAGTTTCGGGGGCTTTCTTGGCCAACGTCCTGACTTTC.

This clonotype was counted a few times. V gene TRBV5-6 combines with J gene TRBJ2-7; D not resolved. CDR1 is SGHDT and CDR2 is YYEEEE in the germline V gene. The length of the CDR3 is 14 residues. Deletions cut 0 bases from V and 2 bases from J, with 9 bases between. In nucleotides, the CDR3 is TGTGCCAGCAGCTTGGGTCAGCCAGCCTACGAGCAGTACTTC. It is translated as CASSLGQPAYEQYF.

CDR3 sequence (DNA): TGCGCCAGCAGCCAAGGGTATCGGGGCCTCTACAATGAGCAGTTCTTC. Encoded protein: CASSQGYRGLYNEQFF. The chain joins TRBV4-3 to TRBJ2-1; D assignment may be TRBD1 or TRBD2 (5 bases each). Trimming took off 1 base at V and 3 bases at J, with 13 bases between the two ends. CDR1 and CDR2 (germline): LGHNA, YSLEER. The CDR3 has 16 amino acids.

In this sample, this clonotype turned up many times. The J gene is TRBJ2-5, the V gene TRBV12-3 or TRBV12-4; the D gene is possibly TRBD1 (6 bases). The CDR3 sequence is 13 residues long. Trimming left V 4 bases short and J 5 bases short, with 11 bases between. The CDR3 nucleotides are TGTGCCAGCAGTTACAGGGTTTGGGAGACCCAGTACTTC. Its translation is CASSYRVWETQYF.

This clonotype has only a few counts. DNA of the CDR3: TGCAGCAAACGGGGACTCTTGAGCACAGATACGCAGTATTTT. It yields the protein CSKRGLLSTDTQYF. The chain carries TRBV20-1 and TRBJ2-3; a possible D gene is TRBD2 (6 bases). Per the germline V gene, CDR1 is DFQATT and CDR2 is SNEGSKA (reference sequence). The CDR3 contains 14 residues.

This clonotype came up a few times. The rearrangement uses TRBV5-1 and TRBJ1-5; no clear D. This CDR3 contains 13 residues. Germline V gene sequence: CDR1 SGHRS, CDR2 YFSETQ. V lost 5 bases and J 2 bases, leaving 8 bases between the germline ends. In DNA, the CDR3 is TGCGCCAGCAGAGCGGAGGGCAATCAGCCCCAGCATTTT. This translates into CASRAEGNQPQHF.